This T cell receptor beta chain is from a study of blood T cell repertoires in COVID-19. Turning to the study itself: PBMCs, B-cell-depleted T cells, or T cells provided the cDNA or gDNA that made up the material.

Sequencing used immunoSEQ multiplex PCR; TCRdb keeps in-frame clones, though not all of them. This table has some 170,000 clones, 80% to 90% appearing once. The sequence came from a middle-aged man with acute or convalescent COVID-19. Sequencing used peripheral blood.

DNA for the CDR3: TGTGCCAGCAGCTTAGACGAGGGGGCCAACACTGAAGCTTTCTTT. Amino acid sequence: CASSLDEGANTEAFF. The chain links TRBV7-8 to TRBJ1-1, with TRBD1 matching over 7 bases. The V gene's germline CDR1 is SGHVS and CDR2 FQNEAQ. Trimming took 1 base from V and 2 from J; bases not matched to a gene: 4. The CDR3 is made up of 15 amino acids.